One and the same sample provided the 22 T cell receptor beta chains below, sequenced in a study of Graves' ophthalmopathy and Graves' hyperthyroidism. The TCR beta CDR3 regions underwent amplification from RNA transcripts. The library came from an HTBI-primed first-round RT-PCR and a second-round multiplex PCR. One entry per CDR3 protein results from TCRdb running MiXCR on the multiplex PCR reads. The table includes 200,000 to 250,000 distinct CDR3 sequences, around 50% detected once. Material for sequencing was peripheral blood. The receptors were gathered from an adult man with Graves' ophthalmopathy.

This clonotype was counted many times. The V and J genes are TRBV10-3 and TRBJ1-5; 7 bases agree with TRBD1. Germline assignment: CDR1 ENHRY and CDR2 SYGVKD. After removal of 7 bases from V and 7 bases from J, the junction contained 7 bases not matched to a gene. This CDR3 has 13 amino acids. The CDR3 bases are TGTGCCATCACCGCAGGGGGAGGGCAGCCCCAGCATTTT. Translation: CAITAGGGQPQHF.

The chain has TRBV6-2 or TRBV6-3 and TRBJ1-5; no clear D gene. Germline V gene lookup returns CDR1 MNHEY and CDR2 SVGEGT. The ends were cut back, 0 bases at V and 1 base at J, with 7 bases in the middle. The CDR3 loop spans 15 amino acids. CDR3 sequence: CASSYSVQSNQPQHF. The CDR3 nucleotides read TGTGCCAGCAGTTACTCGGTACAGAGCAATCAGCCCCAGCATTTT.

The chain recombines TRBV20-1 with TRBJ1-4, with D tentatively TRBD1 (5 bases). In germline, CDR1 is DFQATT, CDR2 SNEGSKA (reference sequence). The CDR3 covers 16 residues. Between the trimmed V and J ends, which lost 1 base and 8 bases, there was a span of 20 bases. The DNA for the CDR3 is TGCAGTGCTAGAGGTTTACAAGGGGAGGCGGGGGAAAAACTGTTTTTT. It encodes CSARGLQGEAGEKLFF.

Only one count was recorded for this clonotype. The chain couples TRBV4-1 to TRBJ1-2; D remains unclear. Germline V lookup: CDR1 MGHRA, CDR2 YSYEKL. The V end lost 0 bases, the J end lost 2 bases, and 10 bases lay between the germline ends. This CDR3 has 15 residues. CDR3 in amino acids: CASSQDTSQNYGYTF. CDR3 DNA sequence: TGCGCCAGCAGCCAAGATACCTCCCAGAACTATGGCTACACCTTC.

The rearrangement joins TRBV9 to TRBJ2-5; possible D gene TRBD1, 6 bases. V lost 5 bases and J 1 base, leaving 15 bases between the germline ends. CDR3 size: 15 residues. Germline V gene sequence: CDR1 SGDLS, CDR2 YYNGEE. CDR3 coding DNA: TGTGCCAGCAGTTTAGGTATACAGGGCCAAGAGACCCAGTACTTC. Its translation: CASSLGIQGQETQYF.

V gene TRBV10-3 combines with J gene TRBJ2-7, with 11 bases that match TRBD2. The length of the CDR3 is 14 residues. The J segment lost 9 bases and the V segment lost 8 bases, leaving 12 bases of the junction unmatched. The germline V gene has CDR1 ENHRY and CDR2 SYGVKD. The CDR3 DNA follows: TGTGCCATCGGAGATAGCGGGGGGGCAAGTACGCAGTACTTC. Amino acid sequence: CAIGDSGGASTQYF.

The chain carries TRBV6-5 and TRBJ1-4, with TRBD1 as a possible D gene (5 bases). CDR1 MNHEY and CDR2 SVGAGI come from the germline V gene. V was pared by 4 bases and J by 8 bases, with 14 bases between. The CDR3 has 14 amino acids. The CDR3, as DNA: TGTGCCAGCAGTTTACCGGGGCCTGAGGAAAAACTGTTTTTT. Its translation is CASSLPGPEEKLFF.

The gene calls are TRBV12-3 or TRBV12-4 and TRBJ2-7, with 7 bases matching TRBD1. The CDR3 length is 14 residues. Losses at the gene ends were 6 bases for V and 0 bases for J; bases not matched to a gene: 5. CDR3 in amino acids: CASSLDRDSYEQYF. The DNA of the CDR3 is TGTGCCAGCAGCCTCGACAGGGACTCCTACGAGCAGTACTTC.

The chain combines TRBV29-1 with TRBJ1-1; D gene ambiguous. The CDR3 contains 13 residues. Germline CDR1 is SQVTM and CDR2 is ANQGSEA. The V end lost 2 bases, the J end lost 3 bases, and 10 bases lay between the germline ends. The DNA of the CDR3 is TGCAGCGTTGAATGGGCAGTGGACACTGAAGCTTTCTTT. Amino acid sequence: CSVEWAVDTEAFF.

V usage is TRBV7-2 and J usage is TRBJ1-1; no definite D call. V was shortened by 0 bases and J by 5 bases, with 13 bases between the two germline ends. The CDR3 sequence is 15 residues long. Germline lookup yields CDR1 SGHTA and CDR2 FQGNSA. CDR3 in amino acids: CASSLASQLWTEAFF. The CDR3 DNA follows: TGTGCCAGCAGCTTAGCATCACAACTGTGGACTGAAGCTTTCTTT. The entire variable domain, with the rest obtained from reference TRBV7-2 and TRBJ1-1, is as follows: GAGVSQSPSNKVTEKGKDVELRCDPISGHTALYWYRQSLGQGLEFLIYFQGNSAPDKSGLPSDRFSAERTGGSVSTLTIQRTQQEDSAVYLCASSLASQLWTEAFFGQGTRLTVV.

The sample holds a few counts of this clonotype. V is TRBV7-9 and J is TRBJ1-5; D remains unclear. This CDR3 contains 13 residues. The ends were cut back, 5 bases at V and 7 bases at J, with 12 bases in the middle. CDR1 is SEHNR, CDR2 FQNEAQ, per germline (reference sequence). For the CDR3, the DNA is TGTGCCAGCAGCCCTAATGAAGCGCAGCCCCAGCATTTT. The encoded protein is CASSPNEAQPQHF.

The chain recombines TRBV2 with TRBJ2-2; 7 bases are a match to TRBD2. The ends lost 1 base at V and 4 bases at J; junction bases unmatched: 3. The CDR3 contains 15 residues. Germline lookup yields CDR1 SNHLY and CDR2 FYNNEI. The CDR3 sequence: CASSEGGRSTGELFF. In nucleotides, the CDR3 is TGTGCCAGCAGTGAAGGCGGGAGATCCACCGGGGAGCTGTTTTTT.

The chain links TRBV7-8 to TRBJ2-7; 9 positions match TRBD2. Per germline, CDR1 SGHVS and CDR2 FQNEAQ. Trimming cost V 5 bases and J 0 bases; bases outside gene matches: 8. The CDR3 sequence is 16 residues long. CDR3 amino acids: CASSPRSSGSSYEQYF. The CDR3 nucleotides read TGTGCCAGCAGCCCGAGGAGTAGCGGGAGCTCCTACGAGCAGTACTTC.

The CDR3 reads CASSAPYSGANVLTF. In DNA, the CDR3 is TGTGCCAGTAGTGCCCCATACTCTGGGGCCAACGTCCTGACTTTC. This chain joins TRBV19 and TRBJ2-6; D is undetermined. Trimming pared 5 bases from V and 0 bases from J, leaving 8 bases between. The CDR3 totals 15 residues. CDR1 LNHDA and CDR2 SQIVND come from the germline V gene (reference sequence). The full variable domain, with the rest looked up from reference TRBV19 and TRBJ2-6, is DGGITQSPKYLFRKEGQNVTLSCEQNLNHDAMYWYRQDPGQGLRLIYYSQIVNDFQKGDIAEGYSVSREKKESFPLTVTSAQKNPTAFYLCASSAPYSGANVLTFGAGSRLTVL.

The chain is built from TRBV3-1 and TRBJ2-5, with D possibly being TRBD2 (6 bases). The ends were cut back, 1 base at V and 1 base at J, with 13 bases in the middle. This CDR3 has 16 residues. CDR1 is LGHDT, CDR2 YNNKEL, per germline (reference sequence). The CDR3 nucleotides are TGTGCCAGCAGCCAAGGAATTGACGGGAGCCAAGAGACCCAGTACTTC. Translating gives CASSQGIDGSQETQYF.

The CDR3 loop is CACLRGSSYEQYF. The CDR3 DNA is TGTGCCTGCCTGCGGGGGTCCTCCTACGAGCAGTACTTC. The V and J genes are TRBV30 and TRBJ2-7; 7 bases are a match to TRBD2. With V trimmed by 6 bases and J by 0 bases, 5 bases remained unmatched. The CDR3 consists of 13 residues. The germline V gene has CDR1 GTSNPN and CDR2 SVGIG (reference sequence).

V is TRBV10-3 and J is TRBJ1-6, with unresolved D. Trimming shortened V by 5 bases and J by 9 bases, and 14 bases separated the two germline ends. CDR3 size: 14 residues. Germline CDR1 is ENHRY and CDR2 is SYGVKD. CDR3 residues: CAISYRGMGSPLHF. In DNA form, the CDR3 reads TGTGCCATCAGTTACCGAGGGATGGGTTCACCCCTCCACTTT.

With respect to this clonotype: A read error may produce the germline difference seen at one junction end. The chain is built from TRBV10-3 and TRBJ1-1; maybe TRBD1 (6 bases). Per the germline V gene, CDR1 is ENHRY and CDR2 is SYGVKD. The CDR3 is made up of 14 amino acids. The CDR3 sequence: CASSITGSGTEAFF. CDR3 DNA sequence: TGTGCCAGCAGTATTACAGGGAGCGGCACTGAAGCTTTCTTT.

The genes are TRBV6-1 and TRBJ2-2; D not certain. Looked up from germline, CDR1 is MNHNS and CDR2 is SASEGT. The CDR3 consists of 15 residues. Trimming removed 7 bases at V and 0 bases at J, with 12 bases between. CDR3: CASTLVIANTGELFF. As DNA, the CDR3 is TGTGCCAGCACCCTGGTAATCGCGAACACCGGGGAGCTGTTTTTT.

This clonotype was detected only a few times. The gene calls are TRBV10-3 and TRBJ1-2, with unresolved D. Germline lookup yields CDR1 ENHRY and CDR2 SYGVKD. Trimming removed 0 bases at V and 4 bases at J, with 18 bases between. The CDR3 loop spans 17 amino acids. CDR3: CAISESFRQTSVYGYTF. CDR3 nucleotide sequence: TGTGCCATCAGTGAGTCGTTTCGGCAAACCAGTGTCTATGGCTACACCTTC.

The CDR3 here is CATSDQGTSGGKETQYF. CDR3 in DNA: TGTGCCACCAGTGATCAAGGGACTAGCGGGGGGAAGGAGACCCAGTACTTC. This rearrangement joins TRBV24-1 to TRBJ2-5; 15 bases map to TRBD2. V was clipped by 3 bases and J by 5 bases; unmatched bases: 6. Germline values: CDR1 KGHDR, CDR2 SFDVKD. This CDR3 has 17 residues.

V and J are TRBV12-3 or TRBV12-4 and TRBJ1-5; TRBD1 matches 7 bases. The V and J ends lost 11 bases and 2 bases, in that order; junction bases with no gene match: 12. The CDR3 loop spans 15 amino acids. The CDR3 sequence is CASHSPGGGNQPQHF. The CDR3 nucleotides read TGTGCCTCCCACTCCCCAGGGGGAGGCAATCAGCCCCAGCATTTT.